The 14 T cell receptor beta chains presented below share a single source sample, sequenced in a study of cytomegalovirus exposure and HLA in healthy donors (dated by TCRdb to about 2017). The protocol used for the library was the immunoSEQ multiplex PCR assay. For the multiplex PCR, a mixture combining 60 forward primers for TCR Vbeta segments and 13 reverse primers for TCR Jbeta segments was used. TCRdb retrieved this table from immuneACCESS and kept in-frame rearrangements only. Not all clones are present; in checked studies, unresolved V genes account for under half, and no reason is known for the remainder. This sample holds fewer than 200,000 clones; over 75% were observed only once. The top ten clonotypes cover less than 0.3% of the sample. Sequenced material: PBMCs. The receptor source for this set is a girl less than two years old in good health and CMV-seronegative.

The chain couples TRBV10-3 to TRBJ2-7, with TRBD1 identical over 9 bases. Germline CDR1 ENHRY, CDR2 SYGVKD. The CDR3 contains 14 residues. Trimming at V came to 3 bases and at J to 9 bases, leaving 9 bases not matched to a gene. The CDR3: CAISDPDRGSGQYF. The CDR3 DNA is TGTGCCATCAGTGACCCGGACAGGGGATCCGGGCAGTACTTC.

This clone was observed a handful of times. J is TRBJ2-5 and V is TRBV4-1, with unresolved D. The last part of the DNA fits TRBJ2-7 better; the J call may be wrong. The CDR3 runs 13 residues. From germline, CDR1 is MGHRA and CDR2 YSYEKL. The CDR3 region is CASSQGTDYEQYF. CDR3 bases: TGCGCCAGCAGCCAAGGTACAGACTACGAGCAGTACTTC.

This chain connects TRBV2 to TRBJ2-3, with 7 nucleotides matching TRBD1. V was clipped by 5 bases and J by 2 bases; unmatched bases: 7. This CDR3 comprises 15 residues. Germline V CDR1 and CDR2: SNHLY, FYNNEI. The CDR3 nucleotides are TGTGCCAGCAGTAGCCGGGACAGAAACACAGATACGCAGTATTTT. Protein sequence: CASSSRDRNTDTQYF.

V gene TRBV11-2 combines with J gene TRBJ2-7; TRBD2 might be the D (5 bases). Trimming took off 5 bases at V and 6 bases at J, with 14 bases between the two ends. This CDR3 comprises 13 residues. The germline V gene encodes CDR1 SGHAT and CDR2 FQNNGV. CDR3: CASSLGRAGEQYF. The CDR3 nucleotides are TGTGCCAGCAGCCTTGGGCGGGCAGGCGAGCAGTACTTC.

CDR3 nucleotide sequence: TGCAGCGTTGAAGGTGAGGGCCTCTACGAGCAGTACTTC. It specifies CSVEGEGLYEQYF. This chain joins TRBV29-1 and TRBJ2-7; possible D gene TRBD2, 5 bases. The V gene lost 1 base and the J gene lost 3 bases, with 10 bases spanning the gap. This CDR3 is 13 amino acids long. Germline lookup yields CDR1 SQVTM and CDR2 ANQGSEA.

The rearrangement links TRBV4-1 to TRBJ1-4; D may be TRBD1 (5 bases). The germline V gene has CDR1 MGHRA and CDR2 YSYEKL. The CDR3 runs 13 residues. Trimming removed 3 bases from V and 8 bases from J, with 10 bases in between. CDR3 sequence: CASSQGGPEKLFF. The CDR3 region has the DNA TGCGCCAGCAGCCAGGGGGGTCCCGAAAAACTGTTTTTT.

The table lists this clone with a few counts. V and J are TRBV5-4 and TRBJ2-5; weak D call: TRBD2 (6 bases). V lost 6 bases and J 4 bases, leaving 13 bases between the germline ends. Germline assignment: CDR1 SGHNT and CDR2 YYREEE (reference sequence). This CDR3 spans 13 amino acids. DNA of the CDR3: TGTGCCAGCACTATACTAGCTTCAGAGACCCAGTACTTC. This gives the protein CASTILASETQYF.

The rearrangement uses TRBV19 and TRBJ2-2, with 9 bases lining up with TRBD1. Trimming removed 7 bases from V and 7 bases from J; junction bases left unmatched: 10. Germline lookup yields CDR1 LNHDA and CDR2 SQIVND (reference sequence). The CDR3 has 15 residues. The CDR3 here is CASKAIQGADGELFF. CDR3 in DNA: TGTGCCAGTAAGGCAATACAGGGGGCCGACGGGGAGCTGTTTTTT.

This chain uses TRBV15 with TRBJ2-2, with TRBD2 as a possible D gene (7 bases). The CDR3 is made up of 16 amino acids. The V end lost 5 bases, the J end lost 4 bases, and 17 bases lay between the germline ends. The germline CDR1 and CDR2 sequences are LNHNV and YYDKDF (reference sequence). The CDR3 nucleotides read TGTGCCACCAGCCGGATTGGGGGGGGCCCCACCGGGGAGCTGTTTTTT. Its translation is CATSRIGGGPTGELFF.

This clone was counted a single time. This chain links TRBV6-5 with TRBJ2-3, with 11 nucleotides matching TRBD1. The V gene end was trimmed by 0 bases and the J gene end by 6 bases; junction bases not matched to a gene: 5. The CDR3 is 16 residues long. Germline loops: CDR1 MNHEY, CDR2 SVGAGI. DNA for the CDR3: TGTGCCAGCAGTTACTCGGACAGGGGGCTCGGGGATACGCAGTATTTT. Residues: CASSYSDRGLGDTQYF.

CDR3 nucleotide sequence: TGTGCCAGCAGCCCCGACTTGATCCGGAACACTGAAGCTTTCTTT. Its translation: CASSPDLIRNTEAFF. This rearrangement joins TRBV28 to TRBJ1-1, with D unclear. The CDR3 consists of 15 residues. Trimming shortened V by 6 bases and J by 1 base, and 15 bases separated the two germline ends. CDR1 is MDHEN, CDR2 SYDVKM, per germline.

The V gene is TRBV5-4, the J gene TRBJ2-7, with 9 bases identical to TRBD1. After removal of 3 bases from V and 7 bases from J, the junction contained 14 bases not matched to a gene. Germline V CDR1 and CDR2: SGHNT, YYREEE (reference sequence). This CDR3 region has 16 residues. The CDR3 DNA sequence: TGTGCCAGCAGCTCGGGATTGGGACAGGGAAGAAGGGAGCAGTACTTC. Protein sequence: CASSSGLGQGRREQYF.

The rearrangement joins TRBV6-5 to TRBJ2-7; tentatively, D is TRBD1 (5 bases). Germline CDR1 and CDR2: MNHEY and SVGAGI. The ends were cut back, 0 bases at V and 3 bases at J, with 12 bases in the middle. This CDR3 spans 15 amino acids. The CDR3 coding sequence is TGTGCCAGCAGTTACTCTGCTGCAGGGCTCTACGAGCAGTACTTC. Translating it yields CASSYSAAGLYEQYF.

Comment on this clone: A junction boundary mismatches the germline segment, possibly from a read error. The CDR3 reads CASGLAGRGGYTF. The CDR3 coding sequence is TGTGCCAGCGGCTTAGCGGGGAGAGGGGGCTACACCTTC. This rearrangement joins TRBV7-2 to TRBJ1-2; D call uncertain. The length of the CDR3 is 13 residues. CDR1 is SGHTA, CDR2 FQGNSA, per germline. Filled out from reference TRBV7-2 and TRBJ1-2, the complete variable domain reads GAGVSQSPSNKVTEKGKDVELRCDPISGHTALYWYRQSLGQGLEFLIYFQGNSAPDKSGLPSDRFSAERTGGSVSTLTIQRTQQEDSAVYLCASGLAGRGGYTFGSGTRLTVV.